The 8 T cell receptor delta chains below come from one sample, sequenced in a study of gamma-delta chains in newborns, infants, children. TCRdb reapplied CATT to the reads. The data show about 4,500 delta-chain clones, with 2.5% to 3.5% seen just once and roughly 12% held by the top ten. Sequencing input: blood. These receptors originate from a child who was a newborn, infant or young child, either healthy, febrile or measles-vaccinated (not recorded which).

By share, this clone counts as large. Other DNA sequences in the same sample also yield this CDR3. The chain couples TRDV2 to TRDJ3; 11 nucleotides match TRDD3. Germline assignment: CDR1 GEAIGNYY and CDR2 EKD. Unmatched junction bases numbered 2, after V lost 2 bases and J lost 0 bases. The CDR3 spans 18 residues. CDR3 coding DNA: TGTGCCTGTGACAATACTGGGGGATACTCCTGGGACACCCGACAGATGTTTTTC. Its protein is CACDNTGGYSWDTRQMFF.

This clone is judged medium-sized. This sample also contains other DNA sequences that code for the same CDR3. The V call is TRDV2, the J call TRDJ3; 10 bases line up with TRDD3. V lost 0 bases to trimming and J lost 0 bases; unmatched junction nucleotides: 7. This CDR3 has 20 residues. The germline gives CDR1 GEAIGNYY, CDR2 EKD. CDR3: CACDTVRGIRSSWDTRQMFF. The DNA of the CDR3 is TGTGCCTGTGACACCGTGCGGGGGATACGGAGCTCCTGGGACACCCGACAGATGTTTTTC.

The table lists this clone with a few counts. This clone may be a read error of a much larger clone one base away. The chain has TRDV2 and TRDJ3; 9 bases line up with TRDD3. In germline, CDR1 is GEAIGNYY, CDR2 EKD. The CDR3 runs to 19 residues. V lost 0 bases, J lost 2 bases, and 7 bases stayed unmatched. The CDR3 spells CACDTAWMGDTWDTRQMFF. For the CDR3, the DNA is TGTGCCTGTGACACCGCATGGATGGGGGATACCTGGGACACCCGACAGATGTTTTTC.

Regarding this clone: One end of the junction is discordant with germline, which a read error may explain. The sample holds other DNA sequences that translate to the same CDR3. This chain connects TRDV2 to TRDJ3, with D perhaps given as TRDD2 or TRDD3 (5 bases each). This CDR3 is built from 21 residues. Germline V gene data show CDR1 as GEAIGNYY and CDR2 as EKD. CDR3 loop: CACDTFWSGNLLSWDTRQMFF. The CDR3 DNA follows: TGTGCCTGTGACACCTTCTGGTCGGGAAACCTTCTCTCCTGGGACACACGACAGATGTTCTTC.

This clone was seen only a few times. A far bigger clonotype differs at one base, so this is likely a read error. At the DNA level, this CDR3 is encoded by other sequences in the same sample as well. CDR3 in DNA: TGTGCCTGTGACACTGGGGGATACCTAGACTCCTGGGACACCCGACAGATGTTCTTC. As protein: CACDTGGYLDSWDTRQMFF. This chain uses TRDV2 with TRDJ3, with TRDD3 matching over 10 bases. The germline CDR1 and CDR2 sequences are GEAIGNYY and EKD. The CDR3 runs to 19 residues.

This clone was recorded a few times. A far larger clone is one base from this, pointing to a likely read error. Other DNA variants within this sample encode the same CDR3. This chain uses TRDV2 with TRDJ3; 12 nucleotides line up with TRDD3. Germline CDR1 reads GEAIGNYY; CDR2 reads EKD. This CDR3 has 18 residues. CDR3 DNA: TGTGCCTGTGACAAACTGGGGGATACTTCCTGGGATACCCGACAGATGTTTTTC. Translated: CACDKLGDTSWDTRQMFF.

In this sample, this clone turned up a few times. Only one base separates this from a far larger clonotype, so it likely reflects a read error. This sequence joins TRDV2 and TRDJ3; 13 bases align to TRDD3. The CDR3 has 19 residues. The germline gives CDR1 GEAIGNYY, CDR2 EKD. The trim removed 3 bases at V and 3 bases at J, leaving 7 bases unmatched. This CDR3 reads CACDQPTGGYGWDTRQMFF. In nucleotides, the CDR3 is TGTGCCTGTGACCAACCTACTGGGGGATACGGCTGGGACACCCGACAGATGTTTTTC.

This clone was observed a few times. This may be a read error: a much more frequent sequence differs by one nucleotide. This CDR3 reads CACEELGAPSSWYTRQMFF. The CDR3 nucleotides read TGTGCCTGTGAGGAACTGGGGGCCCCAAGCTCCTGGTACACCCGACAGATGTTTTTC. The V gene is TRDV2, the J gene TRDJ3, with 8 nucleotides matching TRDD3. The CDR3 is 19 residues long. Per the germline V gene, CDR1 is GEAIGNYY and CDR2 is EKD.